This T cell receptor (beta chain) was observed in a study of T cells after yellow fever vaccination. Study as a whole: Preparation of fractions with low cell numbers was performed using SMART-Seq v4 Ultra Low Input.

Germline assignment: CDR1 LGHDT and CDR2 YNNKEL (reference sequence). This CDR3 is built from 14 residues. V trimming: 4 bases; J trimming: 7 bases; junction bases outside the gene matches: 6. In TCRdb, the 5' RACE reads were re-called with MiXCR into one record per CDR3 protein. The data hold tens of thousands of distinct CDR3 sequences, with about 7.7% observed a single time. Study-level findings and limits: A large majority of primary-vaccination clones showed up again after the booster (96% CD4, around 88% CD8).

On this clonotype itself: Antigen specificity is unknown.

The receptor was derived from a man aged 25 to 40 who received the YFV17D yellow fever vaccine. The chain is built from TRBV3-1 and TRBJ2-7, with 11 bases fitting TRBD2. This specimen consisted of CD8+ T cells sorted from PBMCs, obtained on the day of the yellow fever booster vaccination. CDR3 sequence (DNA): TGTGCCAGCAGCCCCACTAGCGGGAGCAAAGAGCAGTACTTC. Its translation: CASSPTSGSKEQYF.